The 32 T cell receptor beta chains reported below all come from one sample, sequenced in a study of CD8 T cells in ankylosing spondylitis (TCRdb year 2017). Libraries were constructed by 5' RACE. Sequencing was carried out with an Illumina HiSeq 2500. The public reads were run again by TCRdb, first through fastp at Q25 and then through MiXCR, and only productive beta chains were kept. Every entry covers one CDR3 protein and lists the most common genes and DNA from its rows. The sample contains 250,000 to 350,000 distinct CDR3 sequences, around 20% of them found a single time. 3.5% of the sample rests with the top ten. The sample was blood, either unsorted or a sorted T cell fraction (not recorded which). The receptors here all came from a female donor with ankylosing spondylitis or in good health (not recorded which).

V is TRBV14 and J is TRBJ1-1, with 7 positions matching TRBD1. After removal of 0 bases from V and 6 bases from J, the junction contained 7 bases not matched to a gene. This CDR3 spans 15 amino acids. The germline CDR1 and CDR2 sequences are SGHDN and FVKESK. CDR3 residues: CASSQEARGLSEAFF. In DNA, the CDR3 is TGTGCCAGCAGCCAAGAGGCCAGGGGGTTATCTGAAGCTTTCTTT.

Details on this clonotype: Since no conserved phenylalanine or tryptophan closes the CDR3, a read error is the likely cause. The chain carries TRBV25-1 and TRBJ2-1, with TRBD2 identical over 9 bases. The CDR3 is 18 residues long. V shed 4 bases and J 5 bases; nucleotides not matched to a gene: 15. In germline, CDR1 is MGHDK, CDR2 SYGVNS. The CDR3 DNA follows: TGTGCCAGCAGTGGTCACCTCGGGACTAGCAGGAGGAACAATGAGCAGTTCTTG. Translation: CASSGHLGTSRRNNEQFL.

The CDR3 nucleotides read TGTGCCACCAACCGCGGGCACACAGATACGCAGTATTTT. It codes for CATNRGHTDTQYF. The chain uses TRBV6-6 and TRBJ2-3, with TRBD2 as a possible D gene (5 bases). Deletions cut 10 bases from V and 2 bases from J, with 13 bases between. Germline V gene sequence: CDR1 MNHNY, CDR2 SVGAGI (reference sequence). This CDR3 has 13 residues.

For this clonotype: A much larger clone lies a single base off, so this may be a read error. This sequence joins TRBV12-3 or TRBV12-4 and TRBJ2-7; no clear D gene. The CDR3 is 11 residues long. DNA for the CDR3: TGTGCCAGCGCGGTGGGGTACGATCAGTACTTC. Its translation is CASAVGYDQYF.

The chain links TRBV4-1 to TRBJ1-2; weak D call: TRBD1 (5 bases). V lost 1 base and J 3 bases, leaving 12 bases between the germline ends. This CDR3 is 15 amino acids long. The germline CDR1 and CDR2 sequences are MGHRA and YSYEKL. The CDR3 DNA sequence: TGCGCCAGCAGCCAAGGCGCCCTGGGGGACTATGGCTACACCTTC. It specifies CASSQGALGDYGYTF.

The V gene is TRBV5-1, the J gene TRBJ2-1; 11 nucleotides align to TRBD2. V lost 4 bases to trimming and J lost 10 bases; unmatched junction nucleotides: 13. This CDR3 contains 16 residues. Germline V gives CDR1 SGHRS, CDR2 YFSETQ. CDR3 residues: CASSGGTSGGGEEQFF. CDR3 nucleotides: TGCGCCAGCAGCGGGGGGACTAGCGGAGGAGGGGAGGAGCAGTTCTTC.

The chain employs TRBV29-1 and TRBJ2-5; TRBD1 is a possible D gene (6 bases). This CDR3 has 13 amino acids. Germline lookup yields CDR1 SQVTM and CDR2 ANQGSEA. V lost 4 bases to trimming and J lost 3 bases, with 12 bases between them. This CDR3 reads CSVGGTGKETQYF. The CDR3 DNA sequence: TGCAGCGTTGGGGGTACAGGGAAAGAGACCCAGTACTTC.

This clonotype turned up a few times. The chain couples TRBV12-3 or TRBV12-4 to TRBJ1-1; D is perhaps TRBD1 (5 bases). The ends were cut back, 5 bases at V and 4 bases at J, with 11 bases in the middle. The CDR3 contains 13 residues. Here the CDR3 reads CASSPGLATEAFF. The CDR3, as DNA: TGTGCCAGCAGTCCAGGGTTGGCCACTGAAGCTTTCTTT.

This clonotype was seen a handful of times. This chain links TRBV7-9 with TRBJ1-4, with TRBD1 matching 7 bases. This CDR3 region has 14 residues. Trimming at V came to 5 bases and at J to 5 bases, leaving 5 bases not matched to a gene. CDR1 is SEHNR and CDR2 is FQNEAQ in the germline V gene (reference sequence). CDR3 nucleotide sequence: TGTGCCAGCAGCCCGGACAGGCTGAATGAAAAACTGTTTTTT. This sequence encodes CASSPDRLNEKLFF.

In its sample, this clonotype was seen a few times. This chain uses TRBV7-2 with TRBJ2-7; D possibly matches TRBD1 or TRBD2 (6 bases each). This CDR3 is 16 amino acids long. From germline, CDR1 is SGHTA and CDR2 FQGNSA. Trimming took off 5 bases at V and 0 bases at J, with 17 bases between the two ends. CDR3 sequence: CASSPPRGTTSYEQYF. Written as DNA, the CDR3 is TGTGCCAGCAGCCCCCCCCGGGGGACAACCTCCTACGAGCAGTACTTC.

The chain has TRBV29-1 and TRBJ2-1; 9 bases agree with TRBD2. The germline CDR1 and CDR2 sequences are SQVTM and ANQGSEA. CDR3 length: 23 amino acids. V lost 7 bases to trimming and J lost 0 bases; unmatched junction nucleotides: 31. CDR3 amino acids: CSAIQGGSGSMSAPSSSYNEQFF. The CDR3 DNA sequence: TGCAGCGCCATTCAGGGGGGTAGCGGGAGTATGTCGGCCCCGAGTAGCTCCTACAATGAGCAGTTCTTC.

As concerns this clonotype: An end of the junction differs from the germline gene, which may be a read error. The V and J genes are TRBV5-1 and TRBJ1-2, with no clear D. This CDR3 is built from 13 residues. Germline loops: CDR1 SGHRS, CDR2 YFSETQ. CDR3 in amino acids: CASSFHAGNGYTF. The CDR3 nucleotides are TGCGCCAGCAGCTTCCATGCGGGGAATGGATACACCTTC. The whole variable domain, remainder taken from reference TRBV5-1 and TRBJ1-2, is KAGVTQTPRYLIKTRGQQVTLSCSPISGHRSVSWYQQTPGQGLQFLFEYFSETQRNKGNFPGRFSGRQFSNSRSEMNVSTLELGDSALYLCASSFHAGNGYTFGSGTRLTVV.

The chain couples TRBV12-3 or TRBV12-4 to TRBJ1-5, with 9 bases identical to TRBD1. V shed 1 base and J 5 bases; nucleotides not matched to a gene: 9. This CDR3 is 17 amino acids long. The CDR3 reads CASSLVGDRVFYQPQHF. CDR3 bases: TGTGCCAGCAGTTTAGTCGGGGACAGGGTATTTTATCAGCCCCAGCATTTT.

The V gene is TRBV23-1, the J gene TRBJ1-2, with D unclear. TRBV23-1 is given ORF status, its function remaining uncertain. Trimming took off 1 base at V and 8 bases at J, with 14 bases between the two ends. The CDR3 is made up of 14 amino acids. The CDR3 DNA reads TGCGCCAGCAGTCAATGGCCGGACGATGAGGGCTACACCTTC. This encodes CASSQWPDDEGYTF.

The J gene is TRBJ2-1, the V gene TRBV6-2 or TRBV6-3; D gene unclear. Trimming pared 2 bases from V and 12 bases from J, leaving 26 bases between. This CDR3 spans 17 amino acids. From germline, CDR1 is MNHEY and CDR2 SVGEGT. CDR3 sequence (DNA): TGTGCCAGCAGTTACGGAATCTCTGAGCGCAACCCCCATAGGCAGTTCTTC. It codes for CASSYGISERNPHRQFF.

This sequence joins TRBV4-2 and TRBJ2-1; TRBD2 agrees at 9 bases. The V gene's germline CDR1 is LGHNA and CDR2 YNFKEQ. The junction had 9 bases not matched to a gene; V was cut back by 3 bases and J by 0 bases. CDR3 size: 18 residues. Written as DNA, the CDR3 is TGTGCCAGCAGCCAGGGACTAGCCCTCTTCAGCTCCTACAATGAGCAGTTCTTC. Protein product: CASSQGLALFSSYNEQFF.

The V and J genes are TRBV19 and TRBJ2-1; D assignment may be TRBD1 or TRBD2 (5 bases each). The CDR3 is 14 residues long. Germline values: CDR1 LNHDA, CDR2 SQIVND (reference sequence). V was shortened by 6 bases and J by 4 bases, with 13 bases between the two germline ends. The CDR3 coding sequence is TGTGCCAGTAGGCTCGGGGCAGTTTACAATGAGCAGTTCTTC. This sequence encodes CASRLGAVYNEQFF.

In this sample, this clonotype turned up a few times. The chain uses TRBV7-2 and TRBJ2-7, with no clear D. The CDR3 has 13 amino acids. Germline CDR1 reads SGHTA; CDR2 reads FQGNSA. V lost 3 bases and J 7 bases, leaving 13 bases between the germline ends. The CDR3 loop reads CASSFVGVGEQYF. CDR3 nucleotides: TGTGCCAGCAGCTTCGTTGGAGTTGGGGAGCAGTACTTC.

This clonotype was seen ten or more times. The chain uses TRBV5-6 and TRBJ2-1; 7 nucleotides align to TRBD2. The CDR3 is 16 residues long. Germline V gives CDR1 SGHDT, CDR2 YYEEEE. J gave up 4 bases and V 5 bases, and 12 bases lay outside the gene matches. The CDR3 coding sequence is TGTGCCAGCAGTCGCCATGGGGGGGTCGGGTACAATGAGCAGTTCTTC. This codes for CASSRHGGVGYNEQFF.

This clonotype appeared many times. V usage is TRBV4-2 and J usage is TRBJ2-5, with TRBD2 matching over 11 bases. The CDR3 is made up of 16 amino acids. The germline CDR1 and CDR2 sequences are LGHNA and YNFKEQ. Trimming took 1 base from V and 4 from J; bases not matched to a gene: 5. CDR3 in amino acids: CASSQGPGLAGETQYF. In DNA, the CDR3 is TGTGCCAGCAGCCAAGGACCCGGACTAGCGGGAGAGACCCAGTACTTC.

J is TRBJ2-5 and V is TRBV25-1, with D unclear. From germline, CDR1 is MGHDK and CDR2 SYGVNS. The CDR3 runs to 14 residues. The V and J ends lost 0 bases and 3 bases respectively, with 8 bases between them. The CDR3 nucleotides read TGTGCCAGCAGTGAATATGGGTGGAAAGAGACCCAGTACTTC. It is translated as CASSEYGWKETQYF.

This clonotype showed up many times. The chain has TRBV4-3 and TRBJ1-2; D remains ambiguous. CDR1 LGHNA and CDR2 YSLEER come from the germline V gene. Trimming stripped 0 bases from V and 5 bases from J, with 10 bases between. The CDR3 has 14 residues. The CDR3 protein is CASSQDLAVYGYTF. The CDR3 bases are TGCGCCAGCAGCCAAGATCTGGCAGTTTATGGCTACACCTTC.

This clonotype was seen repeatedly, ten times or more. The chain recombines TRBV29-1 with TRBJ2-2; a weak D match, TRBD1 (5 bases). The CDR3 is 14 residues long. Germline V CDR1 and CDR2: SQVTM, ANQGSEA. The V gene lost 3 bases and the J gene lost 0 bases, with 8 bases spanning the gap. In DNA, the CDR3 is TGCAGCGTTGAGGCAGGGTCGAACACCGGGGAGCTGTTTTTT. Protein product: CSVEAGSNTGELFF.

The rearrangement links TRBV6-2 or TRBV6-3 to TRBJ2-3; D is ambiguous. Germline CDR1 is MNHEY and CDR2 is SVGEGT. Trimming took off 8 bases at V and 1 base at J, with 7 bases between the two ends. The CDR3 sequence is 12 residues long. The CDR3 coding sequence is TGTGCCAGCGGCGAAGGCACAGATACGCAGTATTTT. It translates to CASGEGTDTQYF.

V and J are TRBV24-1 and TRBJ2-7; D possibly matches TRBD1 or TRBD2 (5 bases each). Trimming took 5 bases from V and 6 from J, leaving 13 bases between them. Germline loops: CDR1 KGHDR, CDR2 SFDVKD. This CDR3 has 13 residues. CDR3 sequence reads: CATSGDGPGEQYF. The CDR3 coding sequence is TGTGCCACCAGTGGGGACGGCCCTGGCGAGCAGTACTTC.

V and J are TRBV14 and TRBJ2-3, with 9 positions matching TRBD2. Trimming at V came to 4 bases and at J to 4 bases, leaving 12 bases not matched to a gene. CDR1 is SGHDN and CDR2 is FVKESK in the germline V gene. The CDR3 extends over 17 amino acids. DNA for the CDR3: TGTGCCAGCAGCCTCGGAAGTGGCGGGAGGGTCCCAGATACGCAGTATTTT. Its translation: CASSLGSGGRVPDTQYF.

The chain employs TRBV20-1 and TRBJ1-1; D is undetermined. This CDR3 is 18 amino acids long. CDR1 and CDR2 from the germline V gene are DFQATT and SNEGSKA (reference sequence). Trimming stripped 2 bases from V and 0 bases from J, with 22 bases between. CDR3: CSARPSTRRGFLNTEAFF. CDR3 DNA sequence: TGCAGTGCTAGACCGTCGACTCGACGCGGGTTCTTGAACACTGAAGCTTTCTTT.

The chain couples TRBV6-5 to TRBJ1-5, with D unresolved. This CDR3 spans 14 amino acids. With 2 bases removed from V and 1 base from J, the gap between germline ends came to 6 bases. Germline assignment: CDR1 MNHEY and CDR2 SVGAGI. The CDR3 sequence is CASSYGGSNQPQHF. The DNA of the CDR3 is TGTGCCAGCAGTTACGGTGGGAGCAATCAGCCCCAGCATTTT.

The chain uses TRBV6-5 and TRBJ2-5; 7 nucleotides match TRBD1. V shed 2 bases and J 5 bases; nucleotides not matched to a gene: 11. CDR3 length: 16 amino acids. CDR1 MNHEY and CDR2 SVGAGI come from the germline V gene. This CDR3 reads CASSYDLTGSRETQYF. The CDR3 bases are TGTGCCAGCAGTTACGACCTGACAGGGTCGAGGGAGACCCAGTACTTC.

This clonotype was detected only a few times. The rearrangement joins TRBV9 to TRBJ2-5, with D possibly being TRBD1 (5 bases). Per the germline V gene, CDR1 is SGDLS and CDR2 is YYNGEE. The ends were cut back, 4 bases at V and 2 bases at J, with 12 bases in the middle. This CDR3 comprises 14 residues. CDR3 nucleotides: TGTGCCAGCAGCCGACAGCTTGGGCAAGAGACCCAGTACTTC. This sequence encodes CASSRQLGQETQYF.

This clonotype was counted between two and nine times. The J gene is TRBJ2-5, the V gene TRBV5-1, with 12 positions matching TRBD1. CDR1 SGHRS and CDR2 YFSETQ come from the germline V gene. The CDR3 loop spans 15 amino acids. Trimming at V came to 7 bases and at J to 5 bases, leaving 9 bases not matched to a gene. CDR3 protein: CASSRGTGGEETQYF. For the CDR3, the DNA is TGCGCCAGCTCCCGGGGGACAGGGGGCGAGGAGACCCAGTACTTC. Variable domain in full (rest from reference TRBV5-1 and TRBJ2-5): KAGVTQTPRYLIKTRGQQVTLSCSPISGHRSVSWYQQTPGQGLQFLFEYFSETQRNKGNFPGRFSGRQFSNSRSEMNVSTLELGDSALYLCASSRGTGGEETQYFGPGTRLLVL.

The genes are TRBV6-1 and TRBJ2-1; 11 nucleotides agree with TRBD2. From germline, CDR1 is MNHNS and CDR2 SASEGT. After removal of 6 bases from V and 10 bases from J, the junction contained 14 bases not matched to a gene. The CDR3 is made up of 16 amino acids. The CDR3: CASSRHPSGRQGEQFF. CDR3 nucleotides: TGTGCCAGCAGCCGACACCCTAGCGGGAGGCAAGGGGAGCAGTTCTTC.